This T cell receptor delta chain was sequenced during a study of γδ T cells in repeated Plasmodium falciparum infection. The overall study: Over approximately 640 days, donors received four mosquito-bite P. falciparum NF54 infections. Each infection was followed by sampling at 21 days, plus baseline and some pre-infection draws.

This clone was observed a few times. TCRdb shows a much larger clone's protein in place of this DNA's translation, and the two differ at residue 5, likely through a read error; the protein shown is translated from the DNA. Unmatched junction bases numbered 18, after V lost 3 bases and J lost 4 bases. The CDR3 totals 19 residues. Per germline, CDR1 GEAIGNYY and CDR2 EKD. Bulk repertoires came from Vgamma9/Vdelta2+ or Vdelta2-negative gammadelta T cells flow-sorted from PBMC. Both TRG and TRD chains were sequenced from each sorted sample. TCRdb reanalysed the multiplex PCR reads via CATT. The sample lists about 89,000 delta-chain clones, more than 1.4% occurring once.

The clonotype was recovered from a pool of human donors (malaria-infected and uninfected, not separated). Sequenced material: gamma-delta T cells from blood. The chain combines TRDV2 with TRDJ1, with 11 nucleotides matching TRDD3. The J gene comes from matching the DNA to germline here; TCRdb lacks it. CDR3 loop: CACDAVSGGYKSDNDKLIF. DNA for the CDR3: TGTGCCTGTGACGCCGTCTCTGGGGGATACAAAAGTGACAACGATAAACTCATCTTT.